These T cell receptor beta chains were read from a single sample in a study of T cells in Graves' hyperthyroidism and ophthalmopathy. Each CDR3 protein gets one entry after TCRdb re-called the multiplex PCR reads with MiXCR. The sample has roughly 93,000 distinct CDR3 sequences; about 40% are singletons. The sample taken for sequencing was peripheral blood or thyroid tissue (not recorded which). The receptors come from a woman aged 25 to 39 with Graves' hyperthyroidism. The CDR3 runs from the conserved cysteine through the conserved F or W. The D gene is left open where the match is weak. Size values are once, few and many counts, or a class for expanded clones, and some rows have none.

TGTGCCAGCAGCTTTACAGGGGGCAGCACCGGGGAGCTGTTTTTT	CASSFTGGSTGELFF	TRBV11-2	TRBD1	15	many	TRBJ2-2
TGCAGTGCTAGGAGGGGGACTAGCAGTACCTCCTACGAGCAGTACTTC	CSARRGTSSTSYEQYF	TRBV20-1	TRBD2	16	many	TRBJ2-7
TGTGCCAGCAGCGCGCTCCCAGGCAGGGACTACGAGCAGTACTTC	CASSALPGRDYEQYF	TRBV9	-	15	many	TRBJ2-7
TGTGCCAGCAGCTTAGTAGGGACTGGGCCGGGACTTGGGGAGACCCAGTACTTC	CASSLVGTGPGLGETQYF	TRBV11-2	-	18	many	TRBJ2-5
TGTGCCAGCAGCTTAGGGGCAGCTTATGGCTACACCTTC	CASSLGAAYGYTF	TRBV7-2	-	13	many	TRBJ1-2
TGTGCCAGCAGCATACAGGACAGAGGGCCCCAGCATTTT	CASSIQDRGPQHF	TRBV13	-	13	many	TRBJ1-5
TGTGCCAGCAGCCCAAACTGGGATTTAACCTACGAGCAGTACTTC	CASSPNWDLTYEQYF	TRBV6-5	-	15	many	TRBJ2-7
TGTGCCAGCAGCCAAGCGGTTGGCAGTGGGGCCTACAATGAGCAGTTCTTC	CASSQAVGSGAYNEQFF	TRBV14	-	17	-	TRBJ2-1
TGCAGTGCTAGAAAGGGCATGGACACCATATATTTT	CSARKGMDTIYF	TRBV20-1	-	12	medium-sized	TRBJ1-3
TGCGCCAGCAACCCAGGGGGCTCTGGGGCCAACGTCCTGACTTTC	CASNPGGSGANVLTF	TRBV5-1	TRBD1	15	many	TRBJ2-6
TGTGCCAGTAGCCCTTGGGGGGGGAACACCGGGGAGCTGTTTTTT	CASSPWGGNTGELFF	TRBV19	TRBD2	15	many	TRBJ2-2
TGTGCCAGCAAGGAAGGGCCCGAGGCTCTCTTT	CASKEGPEALF	TRBV7-2	-	11	-	TRBJ1-1
TGCAGCGCTGCGGGGCGTCAGGGGAGGGGCCCCTACGAGCAGTACTTC	CSAAGRQGRGPYEQYF	TRBV29-1	-	16	-	TRBJ2-7
TGTGCCATCACGCAGGATCCTTCTGGAAACACCATATATTTT	CAITQDPSGNTIYF	TRBV10-3	-	14	many	TRBJ1-3
TGTGCCATCAGTGAAAAATGGGATAGGCTCATGAACACTGAAGCTTTCTTT	CAISEKWDRLMNTEAFF	TRBV10-3	-	17	many	TRBJ1-1
TGTGCCAGCAGCGACGGGACGTCCTACGAGCGGTACTTC	CASSDGTSYERYF	TRBV9	-	13	-	TRBJ2-7
TGCGCCAGCAGTCGCGTGGGGCTAGAAGAGCAGTACTTC	CASSRVGLEEQYF	TRBV5-1	-	13	many	TRBJ2-7
TGTGCCAGCAGCGCCAGACAGGGAAGTCGTAATGAAAAACTGTTTTTT	CASSARQGSRNEKLFF	TRBV7-9	TRBD1	16	many	TRBJ1-4
TGTGCCAGCAGCTTAGGGACCCACGAGCAGTACTTC	CASSLGTHEQYF	TRBV7-2	-	12	once	TRBJ2-7
TGTGCCAGCAGTTTGAGCTCCTACGAGCAGTACTTC	CASSLSSYEQYF	TRBV6-5	-	12	many	TRBJ2-7
TGTGCCACCAGCAGACTCGACCAAGAGACCCAGTACTTC	CATSRLDQETQYF	TRBV15	-	13	-	TRBJ2-5
TGTGCCAGCAGTTTATGGGACAGGGTAAACTATGGCTACACCTTC	CASSLWDRVNYGYTF	TRBV28	TRBD1	15	many	TRBJ1-2
TGTGCCAGCAGTTTTAACCTTTTTACTGGCTACACCTTC	CASSFNLFTGYTF	TRBV28	-	13	many	TRBJ1-2
TGTGCCAGCAGCGAAGCATTAAGCTCCTACGAGCAGTACTTC	CASSEALSSYEQYF	TRBV6-5	-	14	many	TRBJ2-7
TGCAGTGCTCATAGCTACGAGCAGTACTTC	CSAHSYEQYF	TRBV20-1	-	10	-	TRBJ2-7
TGCGCCAGCAGCTTGGAGAGGCTCACCTTC	CASSLERLTF	TRBV5-1	-	10	-	TRBJ1-2
TGTGCCAGCAGTTTGCGGGAGGGGTACTACGAGCAGTACTTC	CASSLREGYYEQYF	TRBV28	TRBD2	14	-	TRBJ2-7
TGCGCCAGCAGCTTGGGTATATCGTGGGGCACTGAAGCTTTCTTT	CASSLGISWGTEAFF	TRBV5-1	-	15	many	TRBJ1-1
TGCGCCAGCAGCTTAGCGGGGGCGAACACCGGGGAGCTGTTTTTT	CASSLAGANTGELFF	TRBV5-1	TRBD2	15	many	TRBJ2-2
TGCAGTGCTAGACCTAGCGGGAGTCCGTACTTC	CSARPSGSPYF	TRBV20-1	TRBD2	11	-	TRBJ2-7
TGTGCCAGCTCACCGGTCCCCGGGGAGACCCAGTACTTC	CASSPVPGETQYF	TRBV18	-	13	many	TRBJ2-5
TGTGCCAGCAGCTTGTTTTACGGCGGGAGGGTGAACACCGGGGAGCTGTTTTTT	CASSLFYGGRVNTGELFF	TRBV7-9	TRBD2	18	-	TRBJ2-2
TGTGCCAGCAGCCCTTACACAGGGGTAGAATATGGCTACACCTTC	CASSPYTGVEYGYTF	TRBV7-6	TRBD1	15	large	TRBJ1-2
TGTGCCAGCAGTTTCGTAGAGGGGACTGAAGCTTTCTTT	CASSFVEGTEAFF	TRBV27	-	13	-	TRBJ1-1
TGCAGTGCTAGAGGGACGGGGTATAGTGAGACCCTGTACTTC	CSARGTGYSETLYF	TRBV20-1	-	14	-	TRBJ2-5
TGTGCCATCAGACCTGAGATGGGACAGCCCCAGCATTTT	CAIRPEMGQPQHF	TRBV10-3	-	13	medium-sized	TRBJ1-5
TGCGCCAGCAGCTTGGTACCAGGGTCCTACGAGCAGTACTTC	CASSLVPGSYEQYF	TRBV5-1	-	14	many	TRBJ2-7
TGTGCCAGCAGCCCTACTAGCGGGAGGACGGTAGAGAACTTC	CASSPTSGRTVENF	TRBV7-2	TRBD2	14	many	TRBJ2-7
TGTGCCAGCAGCCCCTCTTTGGACTACGAGCAGTACTTC	CASSPSLDYEQYF	TRBV28	-	13	-	TRBJ2-7
TGTGCCATCAGTGGACAGAGGTTGAACACCGGGGAGCTGTTTTTT	CAISGQRLNTGELFF	TRBV10-3	-	15	once	TRBJ2-2
TGCAGTGCTAGAGTAGAGGAGAATCAGCCCCAGCATTTT	CSARVEENQPQHF	TRBV20-1	-	13	many	TRBJ1-5
TGTGCTAGCAGTTTAAAACCGGAGTCACCCCTCCACTTT	CASSLKPESPLHF	TRBV12-3/TRBV12-4	-	13	-	TRBJ1-6
TGTGCCAGCAGTTTAGCGGGAGGAACGGGGACCCAGTACTTC	CASSLAGGTGTQYF	TRBV7-6	TRBD2	14	-	TRBJ2-5
TGTGCCATCAGTGAGTCGGGACAGGGGAGGAGGACTGAAGCTTTCTTT	CAISESGQGRRTEAFF	TRBV10-3	TRBD1	16	-	TRBJ1-1
TGTGCCAGCAGCTTACGGAACCAAACGAAAGAGACCCAGTACTTC	CASSLRNQTKETQYF	TRBV7-2	-	15	-	TRBJ2-5
TGTGCCAGCAGTTACAAAGGGACAGAGGACACTGAAGCTTTCTTT	CASSYKGTEDTEAFF	TRBV6-5	TRBD1	15	many	TRBJ1-1
TGTGCCAGCAGTTTTCTGGGGGGGAATGAAAAACTGTTTTTT	CASSFLGGNEKLFF	TRBV12-3/TRBV12-4	-	14	-	TRBJ1-4
TGTGCCAGCGGGGGTGGCACTGAAGCTTTCTTT	CASGGGTEAFF	TRBV7-9	-	11	-	TRBJ1-1
TGTGCCAGCAGTGAAGCGCTTTATAAAAGGGATTCGCAGTTCTTC	CASSEALYKRDSQFF	TRBV2	-	15	-	TRBJ2-1
TGTGCCAGCAGAACAGGGTCCTCCTCCTACGAGCAGTACTTC	CASRTGSSSYEQYF	TRBV27	-	14	many	TRBJ2-7
TGTGCCAGCAGCCAAGACAGTTCCGCGGCCTACGAGCAGTACTTC	CASSQDSSAAYEQYF	TRBV7-2	-	15	many	TRBJ2-7
TGCGCCAGCAGCTCCCGGACTAGCGGGAGTCCAGATACGCAGTATTTT	CASSSRTSGSPDTQYF	TRBV5-1	TRBD2	16	many	TRBJ2-3
TGTGCCAGCAGCCAAGAGTACTCTGATGTCGGAGCGGACACTGAAGCTCTCTTT	CASSQEYSDVGADTEALF	TRBV14	-	18	-	TRBJ1-1
TGTGCCAGTAGTCTGACAGGGGGATTAGGACAGCCCCAGCATTTT	CASSLTGGLGQPQHF	TRBV19	TRBD1	15	-	TRBJ1-5
TGTGCCAGCAGCCAAGATGAGCTAGCGGGAGGCCCAGATACGCAGTATTTT	CASSQDELAGGPDTQYF	TRBV4-2	TRBD2	17	many	TRBJ2-3
TGTGCCAGCAGTTCCCTTCCCTTTTTCCCGTTTAGCACAGATACGCAGTATTTT	CASSSLPFFPFSTDTQYF	TRBV25-1	-	18	-	TRBJ2-3
TGTGCCAGCAGCCCCCCCCCGGGACAGGGTACCGGGGAGCTGTTTTTT	CASSPPPGQGTGELFF	TRBV7-7	TRBD1	16	once	TRBJ2-2
TGTGCCAGCAGTAAGGGACAGGGAGGCAATCAGCCCCAGCATTTT	CASSKGQGGNQPQHF	TRBV2	TRBD1	15	-	TRBJ1-5
TGCAGTGCTAGGAAACTGACAGCGGATAGCTACGAGCAGTACTTC	CSARKLTADSYEQYF	TRBV20-1	-	15	many	TRBJ2-7
TGCGCCAGCAGCTTTAGCACAGATACGCAGTATTTT	CASSFSTDTQYF	TRBV5-1	-	12	many	TRBJ2-3